Presented here are 7 T cell receptor beta chains from one specimen sequenced in a study of cytotoxic CD8 clonotypes in ibrutinib-treated CLL. Data came from immunoSEQ multiplex PCR; TCRdb stores just in-frame clones and leaves some out. The sample holds around 150,000 clones, around nine tenths seen once. The specimen was PBMCs, collected at disease progression, from a patient treated with ibrutinib. These receptors were collected from a human donor with chronic lymphocytic leukemia.

This chain joins TRBV7-8 and TRBJ2-3; a possible D gene is TRBD2 (6 bases). CDR1 is SGHVS and CDR2 is FQNEAQ in the germline V gene. The V end lost 5 bases, the J end lost 1 base, and 19 bases lay between the germline ends. The CDR3 consists of 17 residues. CDR3 sequence: CASSLRGGTVGTDTQYF. For the CDR3, the DNA is TGTGCCAGCAGCCTCCGTGGGGGGACGGTCGGCACAGATACGCAGTATTTT.

This chain joins TRBV10-3 and TRBJ1-5, with D perhaps matching TRBD1 (6 bases). There are 17 residues in the CDR3. CDR1 and CDR2 (germline): ENHRY, SYGVKD. Trimming took 5 bases from V and 4 from J, leaving 21 bases between them. This chain's CDR3 is CAISSGRGGQGNQPQHF. DNA for the CDR3: TGTGCCATCAGTTCGGGAAGGGGGGGACAAGGGAATCAGCCCCAGCATTTT.

CDR3 sequence reads: CARSKGQWSPDTQYF. The CDR3, as DNA: TGTGCCAGAAGCAAGGGACAGTGGTCCCCAGATACGCAGTATTTT. The chain couples TRBV5-3 to TRBJ2-3, with 7 positions matching TRBD1. TRBV5-3 is an open reading frame whose function is uncertain. The V and J ends lost 4 bases and 4 bases, in that order; junction bases with no gene match: 9. CDR3 length: 15 amino acids.

The chain recombines TRBV28 with TRBJ2-1, with D perhaps TRBD2 (6 bases). Germline lookup yields CDR1 MDHEN and CDR2 SYDVKM. Trimming took 5 bases from V and 5 from J, leaving 13 bases between them. The CDR3 totals 14 residues. The CDR3 DNA is TGTGCCAGCAGTCCTCGGGAGCCCGACAATGAGCAGTTCTTC. Its translation: CASSPREPDNEQFF.

The V and J genes are TRBV5-1 and TRBJ1-2; 7 nucleotides line up with TRBD1. The CDR3 totals 16 residues. J lost 0 bases, V lost 3 bases, and 8 bases had no gene match. Germline V gene sequence: CDR1 SGHRS, CDR2 YFSETQ. The CDR3 loop is CASSSLPTGPNYGYTF. CDR3 bases: TGCGCCAGCAGCTCCCTCCCGACAGGGCCTAACTATGGCTACACCTTC.

The chain carries TRBV15 and TRBJ1-1; no clear D. V was cut by 0 bases and J by 6 bases, with 11 bases left in between. CDR3 size: 14 residues. Germline loops: CDR1 LNHNV, CDR2 YYDKDF (reference sequence). The CDR3 loop is CATSRDRAVPEAFF. CDR3 in DNA: TGTGCCACCAGCAGAGATCGGGCAGTCCCTGAAGCTTTCTTT.

The chain links TRBV19 to TRBJ1-1, with TRBD1 matching over 8 bases. V lost 2 bases to trimming and J lost 2 bases; unmatched junction nucleotides: 1. CDR3 length: 14 residues. CDR1 LNHDA and CDR2 SQIVND come from the germline V gene (reference sequence). The CDR3, as DNA: TGTGCCAGTAGTATAACAGGGGGTAACACTGAAGCTTTCTTT. Encoded protein: CASSITGGNTEAFF.